This TCR beta chain was sequenced in a study of T cells in Graves' hyperthyroidism and ophthalmopathy. Notes on the study in general: Classification by a 13 V-J model distinguished ophthalmopathy from stable hyperthyroidism. The model anticipated ophthalmopathy a median about 6.5 months pre-onset.

Amplified TCR beta CDR3 regions came from RNA transcripts. In the first-round RT-PCR of the TCR CDR3, the HTBI primer set was used. TCRdb used MiXCR to reprocess the multiplex PCR reads, holding one entry per CDR3 protein. The table lists around 450,000 distinct CDR3 sequences, 15% to 18% of them singletons, with 13% to 15% in the top ten. Deletions cut 5 bases from V and 0 bases from J, with 10 bases between. Germline-derived CDR1 and CDR2 are SGHTS and YDEGEE. This CDR3 region has 14 residues. This clonotype was seen repeatedly, ten times or more. Its antigen is not identified. J is TRBJ2-3 and V is TRBV5-8, with TRBD1 as a possible D gene (6 bases). The TCR comes from a young woman with Graves' hyperthyroidism. The sample comprised blood. The CDR3 DNA sequence: TGTGCCAGCAGTGAAACAGGGAGCACAGATACGCAGTATTTT. It codes for CASSETGSTDTQYF.